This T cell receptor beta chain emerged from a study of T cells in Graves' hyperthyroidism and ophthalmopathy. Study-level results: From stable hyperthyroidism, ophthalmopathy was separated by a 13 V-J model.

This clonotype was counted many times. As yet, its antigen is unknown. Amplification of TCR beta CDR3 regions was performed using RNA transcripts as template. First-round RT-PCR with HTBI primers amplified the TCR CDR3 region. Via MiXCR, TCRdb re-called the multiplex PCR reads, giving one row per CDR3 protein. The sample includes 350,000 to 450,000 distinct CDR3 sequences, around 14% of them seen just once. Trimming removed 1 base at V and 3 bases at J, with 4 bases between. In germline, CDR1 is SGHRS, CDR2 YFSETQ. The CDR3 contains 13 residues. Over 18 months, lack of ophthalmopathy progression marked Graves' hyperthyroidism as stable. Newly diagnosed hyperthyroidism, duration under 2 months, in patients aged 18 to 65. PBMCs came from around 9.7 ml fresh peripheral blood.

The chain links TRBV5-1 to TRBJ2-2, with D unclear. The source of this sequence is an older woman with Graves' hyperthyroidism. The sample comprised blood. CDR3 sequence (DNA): TGCGCCAGCAGCTTGTCCGACACCGGGGAGCTGTTTTTT. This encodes CASSLSDTGELFF.